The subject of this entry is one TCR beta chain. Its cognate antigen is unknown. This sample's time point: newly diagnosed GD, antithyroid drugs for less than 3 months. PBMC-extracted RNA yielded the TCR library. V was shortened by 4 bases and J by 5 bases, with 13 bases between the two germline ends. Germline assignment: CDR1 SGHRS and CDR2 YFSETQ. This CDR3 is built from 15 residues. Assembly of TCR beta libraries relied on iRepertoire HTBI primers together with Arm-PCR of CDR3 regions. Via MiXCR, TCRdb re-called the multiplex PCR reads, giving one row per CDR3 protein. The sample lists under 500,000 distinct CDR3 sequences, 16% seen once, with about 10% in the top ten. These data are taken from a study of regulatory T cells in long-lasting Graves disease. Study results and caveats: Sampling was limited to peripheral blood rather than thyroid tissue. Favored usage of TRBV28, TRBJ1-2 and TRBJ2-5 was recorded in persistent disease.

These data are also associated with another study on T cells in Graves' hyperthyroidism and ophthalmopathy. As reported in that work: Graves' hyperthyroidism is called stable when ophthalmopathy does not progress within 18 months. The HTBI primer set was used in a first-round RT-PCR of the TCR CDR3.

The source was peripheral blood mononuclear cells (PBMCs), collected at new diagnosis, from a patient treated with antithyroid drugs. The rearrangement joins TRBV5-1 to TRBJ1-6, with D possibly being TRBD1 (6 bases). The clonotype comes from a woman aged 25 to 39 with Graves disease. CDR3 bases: TGCGCCAGCAGCAGCCGGGGGCATGATAATTCACCCCTCCACTTT. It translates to CASSSRGHDNSPLHF.